The present entry profiles one T cell receptor (beta chain) with its context. The data were obtained in a study of blood T cell repertoires in COVID-19. About the research overall: Sites across the United States, Italy and Spain contributed samples from acute and convalescent COVID-19. T cells, B-cell-depleted T cells, or PBMCs provided the cDNA or gDNA that served as material.

Germline V gene data show CDR1 as GTSNPN and CDR2 as SVGIG (reference sequence). Trimming took off 2 bases at V and 0 bases at J, with 11 bases between the two ends. The CDR3 consists of 16 residues. Authors' analysis steps: Reference gene primer amplification gave estimated nucleated cell counts. TCRdb's copy holds only in-frame clones and misses some; the assay was immunoSEQ multiplex PCR. The D gene and trimming were derived from the DNA, and the V and J assignments and clone size from that table. The sample contains roughly 71,000 clones, 86% of which appear only once. The origin of this receptor is a man younger than 45 with acute or convalescent COVID-19. Sequenced sample: peripheral blood. V gene TRBV30 combines with J gene TRBJ1-6; D remains unclear. CDR3 sequence (DNA): TGTGCCTGGAGTCCAGCGCGGAGCTCCTATAATTCACCCCTCCACTTT. Its translation is CAWSPARSSYNSPLHF. The complete variable domain, with remaining parts taken from reference TRBV30 and TRBJ1-6, reads SQTIHQWPATLVQPVGSPLSLECTVEGTSNPNLYWYRQAAGRGLQLLFYSVGIGQISSEVPQNLSASRPQDRQFILSSKKLLLSDSGFYLCAWSPARSSYNSPLHFGNGTRLTVT.